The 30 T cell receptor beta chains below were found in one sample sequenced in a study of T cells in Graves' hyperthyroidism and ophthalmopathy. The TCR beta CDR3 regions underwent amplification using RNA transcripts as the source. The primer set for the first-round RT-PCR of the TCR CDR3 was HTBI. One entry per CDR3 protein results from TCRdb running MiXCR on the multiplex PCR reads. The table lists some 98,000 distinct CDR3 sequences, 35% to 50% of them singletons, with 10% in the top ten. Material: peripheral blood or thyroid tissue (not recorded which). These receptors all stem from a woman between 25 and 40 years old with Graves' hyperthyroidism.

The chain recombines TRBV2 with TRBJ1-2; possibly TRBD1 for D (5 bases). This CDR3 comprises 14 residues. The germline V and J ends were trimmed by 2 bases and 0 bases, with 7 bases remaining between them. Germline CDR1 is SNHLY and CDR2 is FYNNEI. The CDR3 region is CASSERGANYGYTF. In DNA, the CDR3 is TGTGCCAGCAGTGAAAGAGGGGCTAACTATGGCTACACCTTC.

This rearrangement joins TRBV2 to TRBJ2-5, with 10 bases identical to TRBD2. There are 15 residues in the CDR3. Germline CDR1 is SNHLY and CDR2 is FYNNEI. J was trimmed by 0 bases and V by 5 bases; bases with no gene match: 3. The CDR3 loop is CASSSGLANQETQYF. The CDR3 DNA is TGTGCCAGCAGTTCGGGACTAGCGAACCAAGAGACCCAGTACTTC.

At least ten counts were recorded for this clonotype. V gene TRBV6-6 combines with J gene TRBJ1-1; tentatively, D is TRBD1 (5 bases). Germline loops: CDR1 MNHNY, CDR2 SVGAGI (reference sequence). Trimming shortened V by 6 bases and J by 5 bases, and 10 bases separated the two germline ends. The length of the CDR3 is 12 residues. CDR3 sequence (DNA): TGTGCCAGCAGCATAGGGGATACTGAAGCTTTCTTT. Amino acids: CASSIGDTEAFF.

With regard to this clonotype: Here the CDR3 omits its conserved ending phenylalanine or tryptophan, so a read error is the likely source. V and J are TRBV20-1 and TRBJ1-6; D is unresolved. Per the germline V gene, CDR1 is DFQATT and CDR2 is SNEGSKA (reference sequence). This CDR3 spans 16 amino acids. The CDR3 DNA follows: TGCAGTGTTCCGAGGCGTGGAACGGGTTATAATCCACCCCTCCACTCT. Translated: CSVPRRGTGYNPPLHS.

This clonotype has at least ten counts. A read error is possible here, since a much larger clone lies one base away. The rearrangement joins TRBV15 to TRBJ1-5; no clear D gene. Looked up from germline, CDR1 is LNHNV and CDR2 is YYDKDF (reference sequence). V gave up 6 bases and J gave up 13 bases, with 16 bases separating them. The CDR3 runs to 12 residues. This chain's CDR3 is CATSRLRARQHF. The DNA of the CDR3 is TGTGCCACCAGTCGTCTGAGGGCAAGGCAGCATTTT.

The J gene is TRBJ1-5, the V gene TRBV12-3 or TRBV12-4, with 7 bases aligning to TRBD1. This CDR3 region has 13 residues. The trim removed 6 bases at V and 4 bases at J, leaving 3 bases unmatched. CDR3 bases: TGTGCCAGCAGCTGGGACAGTAATCAGCCCCAGCATTTT. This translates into CASSWDSNQPQHF.

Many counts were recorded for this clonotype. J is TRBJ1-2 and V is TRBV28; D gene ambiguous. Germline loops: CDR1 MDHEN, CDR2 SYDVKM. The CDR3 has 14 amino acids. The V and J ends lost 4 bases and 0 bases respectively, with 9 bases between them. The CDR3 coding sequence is TGTGCCAGCAGTTACGGAGCCGCTAACTATGGCTACACCTTC. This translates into CASSYGAANYGYTF.

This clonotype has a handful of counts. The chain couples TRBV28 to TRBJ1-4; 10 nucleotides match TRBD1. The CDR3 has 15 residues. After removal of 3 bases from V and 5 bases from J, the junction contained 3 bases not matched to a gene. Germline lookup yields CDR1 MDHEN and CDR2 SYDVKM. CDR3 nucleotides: TGTGCCAGCAGTTTTGGGGGACAGGGGAATGAAAAACTGTTTTTT. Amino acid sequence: CASSFGGQGNEKLFF. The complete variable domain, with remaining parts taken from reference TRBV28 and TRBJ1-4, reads DVKVTQSSRYLVKRTGEKVFLECVQDMDHENMFWYRQDPGLGLRLIYFSYDVKMKEKGDIPEGYSVSREKKERFSLILESASTNQTSMYLCASSFGGQGNEKLFFGSGTQLSVL.

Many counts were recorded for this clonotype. Here the CDR3 DNA reads TGTGCCAGCATGAGACGCTATGGCTACACCTTC. This gives the protein CASMRRYGYTF. The rearrangement links TRBV2 to TRBJ1-2, with no clear D. CDR1 is SNHLY and CDR2 is FYNNEI in the germline V gene. Between the trimmed V and J ends, which lost 7 bases and 4 bases, there was a span of 7 bases. The CDR3 loop spans 11 amino acids.

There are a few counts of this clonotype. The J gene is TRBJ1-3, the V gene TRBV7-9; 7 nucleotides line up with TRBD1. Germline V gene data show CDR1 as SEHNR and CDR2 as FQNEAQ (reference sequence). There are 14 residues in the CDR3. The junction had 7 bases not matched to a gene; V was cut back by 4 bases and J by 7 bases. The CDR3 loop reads CASSSGTDGNTIYF. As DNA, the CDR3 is TGTGCCAGCAGCTCGGGGACAGATGGGAACACCATATATTTT.

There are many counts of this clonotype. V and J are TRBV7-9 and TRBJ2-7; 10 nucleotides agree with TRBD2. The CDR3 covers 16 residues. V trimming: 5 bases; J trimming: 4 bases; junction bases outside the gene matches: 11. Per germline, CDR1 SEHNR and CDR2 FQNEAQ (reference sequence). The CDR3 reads CASSPVGASGRYEQYF. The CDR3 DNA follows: TGTGCCAGCAGCCCGGTGGGGGCTAGCGGGAGATACGAGCAGTACTTC.

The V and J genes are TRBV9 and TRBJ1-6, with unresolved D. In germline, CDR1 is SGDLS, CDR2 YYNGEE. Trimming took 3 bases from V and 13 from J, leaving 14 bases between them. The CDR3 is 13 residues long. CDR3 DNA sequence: TGTGCCAGCAGCGAGTTATCTACGGGGCCCCTCCACTTT. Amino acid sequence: CASSELSTGPLHF. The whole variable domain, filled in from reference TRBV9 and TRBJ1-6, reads DSGVTQTPKHLITATGQRVTLRCSPRSGDLSVYWYQQSLDQGLQFLIQYYNGEERAKGNILERFSAQQFPDLHSELNLSSLELGDSALYFCASSELSTGPLHFGNGTRLTVT.

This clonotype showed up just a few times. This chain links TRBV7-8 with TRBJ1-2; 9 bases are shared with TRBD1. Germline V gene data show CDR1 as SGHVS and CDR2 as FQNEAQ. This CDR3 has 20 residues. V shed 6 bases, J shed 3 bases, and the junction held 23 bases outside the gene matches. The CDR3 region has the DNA TGTGCCAGCAGTTTCGGGCCTTCCGGGACAGGGCCCCACCCAGACTATGGCTACACCTTC. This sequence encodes CASSFGPSGTGPHPDYGYTF.

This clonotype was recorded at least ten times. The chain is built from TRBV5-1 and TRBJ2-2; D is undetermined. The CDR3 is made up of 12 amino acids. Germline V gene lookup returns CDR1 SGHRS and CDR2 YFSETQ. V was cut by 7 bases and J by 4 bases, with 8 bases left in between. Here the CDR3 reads CASATFTGELFF. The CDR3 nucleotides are TGCGCCAGCGCGACGTTCACCGGGGAGCTGTTTTTT.

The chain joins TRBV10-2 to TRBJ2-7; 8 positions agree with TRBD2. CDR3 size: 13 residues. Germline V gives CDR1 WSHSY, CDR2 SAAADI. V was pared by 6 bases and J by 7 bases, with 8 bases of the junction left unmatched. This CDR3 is CASSLREVSEQYF. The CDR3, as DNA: TGCGCCAGCAGCTTGCGGGAGGTTAGTGAGCAGTACTTC.

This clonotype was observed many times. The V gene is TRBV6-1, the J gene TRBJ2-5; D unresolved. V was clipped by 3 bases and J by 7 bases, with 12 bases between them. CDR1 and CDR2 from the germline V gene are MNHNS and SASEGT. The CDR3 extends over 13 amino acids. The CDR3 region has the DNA TGTGCCAGCAGTGATTCACAGCCTTGGACCCAGTACTTC. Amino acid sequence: CASSDSQPWTQYF.

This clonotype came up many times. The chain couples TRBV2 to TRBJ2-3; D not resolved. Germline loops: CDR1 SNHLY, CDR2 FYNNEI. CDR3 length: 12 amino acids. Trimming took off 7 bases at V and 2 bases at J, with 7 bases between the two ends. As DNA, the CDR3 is TGTGCCAGCAAGAGTAACACAGATACGCAGTATTTT. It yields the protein CASKSNTDTQYF.

The DNA of the CDR3 is TGTGCCAGCAGCAGCTCCGTCCGGCAAGAGACCCAGTACTTC. This encodes CASSSSVRQETQYF. The chain couples TRBV2 to TRBJ2-5; D gene unclear. This CDR3 comprises 14 residues. Germline V gene data show CDR1 as SNHLY and CDR2 as FYNNEI. V was pared by 6 bases and J by 2 bases, with 13 bases between. Full variable domain (missing parts from reference TRBV2 and TRBJ2-5): EPEVTQTPSHQVTQMGQEVILRCVPISNHLYFYWYRQILGQKVEFLVSFYNNEISEKSEIFDDQFSVERPDGSNFTLKIRSTKLEDSAMYFCASSSSVRQETQYFGPGTRLLVL.

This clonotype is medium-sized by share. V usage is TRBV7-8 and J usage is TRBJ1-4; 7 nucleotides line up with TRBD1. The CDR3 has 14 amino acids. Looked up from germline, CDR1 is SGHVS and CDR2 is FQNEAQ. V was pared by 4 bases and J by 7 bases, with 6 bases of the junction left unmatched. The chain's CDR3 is CASSSGQPIEKLFF. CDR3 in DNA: TGTGCCAGCAGCTCGGGACAGCCGATTGAAAAACTGTTTTTT. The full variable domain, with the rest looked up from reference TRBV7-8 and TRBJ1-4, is GAGVSQSPRYKVAKRGQDVALRCDPISGHVSLFWYQQALGQGPEFLTYFQNEAQLDKSGLPSDRFFAERPEGSVSTLKIQRTQQEDSAVYLCASSSGQPIEKLFFGSGTQLSVL.

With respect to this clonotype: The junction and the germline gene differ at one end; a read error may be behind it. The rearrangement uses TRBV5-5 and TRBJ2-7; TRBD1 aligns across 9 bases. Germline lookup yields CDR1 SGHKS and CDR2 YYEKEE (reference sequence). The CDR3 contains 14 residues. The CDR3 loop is CASSTGTGIYEQYF. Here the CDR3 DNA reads TGCGCCAGCAGCACCGGGACAGGGATCTACGAGCAGTACTTC.

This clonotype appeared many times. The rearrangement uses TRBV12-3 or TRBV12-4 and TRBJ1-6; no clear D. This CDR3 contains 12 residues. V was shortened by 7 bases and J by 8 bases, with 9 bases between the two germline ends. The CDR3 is CASKDGHSPLHF. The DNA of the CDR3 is TGTGCCAGCAAAGACGGACATTCACCCCTCCACTTT.

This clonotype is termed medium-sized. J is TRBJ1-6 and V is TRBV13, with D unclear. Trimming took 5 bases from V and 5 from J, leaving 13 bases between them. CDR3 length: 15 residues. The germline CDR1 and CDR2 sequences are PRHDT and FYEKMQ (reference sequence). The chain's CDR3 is CASSLGRPHNSPLHF. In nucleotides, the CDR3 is TGTGCCAGCAGCCTGGGTAGGCCCCATAATTCACCCCTCCACTTT.

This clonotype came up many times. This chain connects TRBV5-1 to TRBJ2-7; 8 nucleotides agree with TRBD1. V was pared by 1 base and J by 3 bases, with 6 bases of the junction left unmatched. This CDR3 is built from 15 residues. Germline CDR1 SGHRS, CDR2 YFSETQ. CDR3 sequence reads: CASSLMAGGFYEQYF. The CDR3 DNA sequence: TGCGCCAGCAGCTTGATGGCAGGGGGCTTCTACGAGCAGTACTTC.

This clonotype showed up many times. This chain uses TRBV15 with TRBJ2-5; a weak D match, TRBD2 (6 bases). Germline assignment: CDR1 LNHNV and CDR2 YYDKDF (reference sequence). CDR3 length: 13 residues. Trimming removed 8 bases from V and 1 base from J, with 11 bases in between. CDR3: CATGRGAQETQYF. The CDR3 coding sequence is TGTGCCACCGGTCGCGGGGCCCAAGAGACCCAGTACTTC. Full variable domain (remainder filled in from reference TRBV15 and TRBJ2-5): DAMVIQNPRYQVTQFGKPVTLSCSQTLNHNVMYWYQQKSSQAPKLLFHYYDKDFNNEADTPDNFQSRRPNTSFCFLDIRSPGLGDTAMYLCATGRGAQETQYFGPGTRLLVL.

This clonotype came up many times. The CDR3 region has the DNA TGTGCCAGCAGTGGAGGCTTGGCTAGGAGCACCGGGGAGCTGTTTTTT. Translation gives CASSGGLARSTGELFF. The chain recombines TRBV6-5 with TRBJ2-2, with D possibly TRBD2 on 5 matching bases. In germline, CDR1 is MNHEY, CDR2 SVGAGI. The CDR3 has 16 amino acids. Deletions cut 5 bases from V and 4 bases from J, with 17 bases between.

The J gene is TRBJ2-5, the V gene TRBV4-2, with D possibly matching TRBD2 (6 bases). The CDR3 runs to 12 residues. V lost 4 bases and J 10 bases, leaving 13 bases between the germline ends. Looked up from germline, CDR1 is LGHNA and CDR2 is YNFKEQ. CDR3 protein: CASSRDGSRQYF. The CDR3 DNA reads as TGTGCCAGCAGCCGAGACGGGAGCCGCCAGTACTTC.

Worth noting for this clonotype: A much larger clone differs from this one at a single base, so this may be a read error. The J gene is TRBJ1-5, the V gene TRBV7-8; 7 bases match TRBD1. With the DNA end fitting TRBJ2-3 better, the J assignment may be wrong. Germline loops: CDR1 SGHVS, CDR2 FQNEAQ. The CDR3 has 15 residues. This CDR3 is CASSRGGWGNHPQYF. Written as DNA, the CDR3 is TGTGCCAGCAGTCGAGGGGGCTGGGGCAATCACCCCCAGTATTTT.

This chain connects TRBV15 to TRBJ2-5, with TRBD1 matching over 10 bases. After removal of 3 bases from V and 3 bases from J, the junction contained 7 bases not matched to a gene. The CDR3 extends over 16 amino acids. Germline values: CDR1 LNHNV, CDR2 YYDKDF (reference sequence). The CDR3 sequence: CATSSLAGTGEETQYF. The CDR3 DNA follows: TGTGCCACCAGCAGCTTAGCCGGGACAGGGGAAGAGACCCAGTACTTC.

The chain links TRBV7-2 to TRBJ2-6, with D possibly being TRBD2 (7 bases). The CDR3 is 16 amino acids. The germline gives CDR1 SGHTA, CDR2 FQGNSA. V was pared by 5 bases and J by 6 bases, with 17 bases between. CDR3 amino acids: CASSQRGGSEANVLTF. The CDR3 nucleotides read TGTGCCAGCAGCCAAAGGGGGGGTAGCGAGGCCAACGTCCTGACTTTC.

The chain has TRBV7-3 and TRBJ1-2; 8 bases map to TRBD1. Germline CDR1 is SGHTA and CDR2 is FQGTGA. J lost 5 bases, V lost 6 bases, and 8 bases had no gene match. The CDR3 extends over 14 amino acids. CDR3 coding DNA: TGTGCCAGCAGGCCGACGCAGGGGGCGTATGGCTACACCTTC. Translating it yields CASRPTQGAYGYTF.